These 10 T cell receptor beta chains share one sample of origin, sequenced in a study of blood T cell repertoires in COVID-19. The repertoire was sequenced with immunoSEQ multiplex PCR; TCRdb's copy has only in-frame clones and lacks some. The data hold under 200,000 clones, with 84% observed a single time. Source material: peripheral blood. Receptors were obtained from a man between 35 and 55 years old who had recovered from COVID-19.

A few counts support this clone. The genes are TRBV6-5 and TRBJ2-3; D ambiguous. Germline lookup yields CDR1 MNHEY and CDR2 SVGAGI. This CDR3 comprises 14 residues. Trimming removed 6 bases at V and 2 bases at J, with 12 bases between. Written as DNA, the CDR3 is TGTGCCAGCAGGACAAGACCCCTCACAGATACGCAGTATTTT. Translated, it gives CASRTRPLTDTQYF.

The rearrangement links TRBV25-1 to TRBJ1-4; perhaps TRBD1 as D (5 bases). Trimming left V 0 bases short and J 14 bases short, with 7 bases between. This CDR3 is 11 amino acids long. Germline loops: CDR1 MGHDK, CDR2 SYGVNS. The CDR3: CASSEYRGLFF. In nucleotides, the CDR3 is TGTGCCAGCAGTGAATACCGGGGGCTGTTTTTT.

The chain uses TRBV5-4 and TRBJ1-2; TRBD1 matches at 9 bases. This CDR3 contains 13 residues. Germline CDR1 SGHNT, CDR2 YYREEE (reference sequence). Trimming at V came to 2 bases and at J to 7 bases, leaving 3 bases not matched to a gene. The CDR3 spells CASSLQGAGGYTF. In nucleotides, the CDR3 is TGTGCCAGCAGCTTACAGGGGGCGGGTGGCTACACCTTC. The entire variable domain, with the rest obtained from reference TRBV5-4 and TRBJ1-2, is as follows: ETGVTQSPTHLIKTRGQQVTLRCSSQSGHNTVSWYQQALGQGPQFIFQYYREEENGRGNFPPRFSGLQFPNYSSELNVNALELDDSALYLCASSLQGAGGYTFGSGTRLTVV.

CDR3 DNA: TGTGCCAGCAGCTTAGAGGGGCTCTCTGGAAACACCATATATTTT. Its translation: CASSLEGLSGNTIYF. The chain employs TRBV7-2 and TRBJ1-3; possibly TRBD1 for D (5 bases). CDR3 length equals 15 residues. CDR1 and CDR2 from the germline V gene are SGHTA and FQGNSA. The V and J ends lost 1 base and 0 bases respectively, with 7 bases between them.

The chain joins TRBV7-6 to TRBJ2-5; 9 positions match TRBD2. Germline CDR1 and CDR2: SGHVS and FNYEAQ. J gave up 5 bases and V 5 bases, and 9 bases lay outside the gene matches. This CDR3 spans 15 amino acids. CDR3 sequence (DNA): TGTGCCAGCAGCCCGACTAGCGGAGCGGTGGAGACCCAGTACTTC. It specifies CASSPTSGAVETQYF.

This CDR3 reads CASSQDLISGNEQFF. CDR3 sequence (DNA): TGTGCCAGCAGCCAAGATCTTATAAGCGGCAATGAGCAGTTCTTC. The chain recombines TRBV14 with TRBJ2-1; the D gene is possibly TRBD2 (5 bases). This CDR3 spans 15 amino acids. V was shortened by 0 bases and J by 6 bases, with 12 bases between the two germline ends. Looked up from germline, CDR1 is SGHDN and CDR2 is FVKESK.

The rearrangement joins TRBV24-1 to TRBJ2-1; 7 bases fit TRBD1. The CDR3 length is 15 residues. From germline, CDR1 is KGHDR and CDR2 SFDVKD. With 3 bases clipped from V and 7 bases from J, the junction kept 8 bases outside the gene matches. The CDR3 here is CATSDANNRGNEQFF. DNA for the CDR3: TGTGCCACCAGTGATGCTAATAACAGGGGAAATGAGCAGTTCTTC.

A remark on this clone: Other DNA sequences in this specimen translate into the identical CDR3. The chain is built from TRBV6-1 and TRBJ2-7; 8 positions match TRBD2. Per germline, CDR1 MNHNS and CDR2 SASEGT. CDR3 length equals 13 residues. The ends lost 2 bases at V and 4 bases at J; junction bases unmatched: 1. The CDR3 loop reads CASSETSGYEQYF. The CDR3, as DNA: TGTGCCAGCAGTGAAACTAGCGGTTACGAGCAGTACTTC.

The chain is built from TRBV19 and TRBJ1-5; D is unresolved. V lost 4 bases to trimming and J lost 5 bases, with 12 bases between them. CDR3 length equals 14 residues. The V gene's germline CDR1 is LNHDA and CDR2 SQIVND (reference sequence). The CDR3 DNA sequence: TGTGCCAGTAGTACTGATTCAGGCTATCAGCCCCAGCATTTT. Translation gives CASSTDSGYQPQHF.

The chain has TRBV7-9 and TRBJ1-1; 7 nucleotides match TRBD1. Trimming at V came to 5 bases and at J to 4 bases, leaving 22 bases not matched to a gene. Germline values: CDR1 SEHNR, CDR2 FQNEAQ (reference sequence). This CDR3 comprises 19 residues. CDR3 residues: CASSAWAGALQGLGTEAFF. The DNA of the CDR3 is TGTGCCAGCAGCGCTTGGGCCGGGGCGTTACAGGGGCTTGGCACTGAAGCTTTCTTT.